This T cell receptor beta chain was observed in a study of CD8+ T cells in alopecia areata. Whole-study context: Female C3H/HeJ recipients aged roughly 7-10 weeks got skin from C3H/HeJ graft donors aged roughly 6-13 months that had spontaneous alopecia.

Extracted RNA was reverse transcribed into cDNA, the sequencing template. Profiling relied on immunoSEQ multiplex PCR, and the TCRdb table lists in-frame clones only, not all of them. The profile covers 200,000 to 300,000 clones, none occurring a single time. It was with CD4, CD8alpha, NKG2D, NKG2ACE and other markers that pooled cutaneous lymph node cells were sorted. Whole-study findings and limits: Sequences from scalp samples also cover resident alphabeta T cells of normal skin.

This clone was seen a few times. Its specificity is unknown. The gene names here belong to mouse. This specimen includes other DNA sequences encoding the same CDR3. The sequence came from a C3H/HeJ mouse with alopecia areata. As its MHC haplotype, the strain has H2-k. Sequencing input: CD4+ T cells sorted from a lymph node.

The CDR3 sequence is CASGDGGRAETLYF. The sequenced part of the CDR3 DNA is TGTGCCAGCGGTGATGGGGGGCGGGCAGAA. V and J are TRBV13-2 and TRBJ2-3; D possibly matches TRBD1 or TRBD2 (6 bases each). The read comes to an end 4 residues before the CDR3 does, leaving the germline J gene to fill in the end. The germline V gene encodes CDR1 NNHNN and CDR2 SYGAGS (reference sequence). The V end lost 0 bases, the J end lost 3 bases, and 8 bases lay between the germline ends. The CDR3 length is 14 residues.